This T cell receptor (beta chain) was sequenced for a study of T cells in Graves' hyperthyroidism and ophthalmopathy. Amplified regions were TCR beta CDR3 sequences from RNA transcripts. When the TCR CDR3 underwent first-round RT-PCR, the HTBI primer set was used. TCRdb re-called the multiplex PCR reads with MiXCR, one entry per CDR3 protein. The data contain about 590,000 distinct CDR3 sequences, more than 15% of them singletons. CDR3 length: 13 amino acids. V was cut by 11 bases and J by 3 bases, with 17 bases left in between. Germline V gene sequence: CDR1 MNHNS, CDR2 SASEGT. The chain has TRBV6-1 and TRBJ2-7, with TRBD1 as a possible D gene (6 bases). What was sequenced was blood. The clonotype comes from a woman between 25 and 40 years old with Graves' hyperthyroidism. CDR3 in amino acids: CAVRGRGFYEQYF. In DNA form, the CDR3 reads TGTGCCGTTCGGGGCAGGGGATTCTACGAGCAGTACTTC.